These T cell receptor beta chains were read from a single sample in a study of T-cell reconstitution after alpha-beta-depleted transplantation in children. MiXCR, run by TCRdb on the PCR reads, gives a single entry per CDR3 protein. There are hundreds of thousands of distinct CDR3 sequences in the sample; 10% to 13% occur only once, and around 2.2% lies in the top ten. This specimen was PBMCs, taken before TCRalphabeta/CD19-depleted stem cell transplant. These TCRs come from a child between 2 and 9 years old with inherited bone marrow failure, due to receive a stem cell transplant. Both conserved end residues are part of each CDR3. D genes are given only for firm matches. The size entry is marked missing in some rows and otherwise reads once, few, many or a size class.

abundance	d_gene	v_gene	j_gene	CDR3aa	CDR3nt
many	-	TRBV27	TRBJ2-1	CASSLGSRLEQFF	TGTGCCAGCAGTTTGGGATCCCGCTTAGAGCAGTTCTTC
many	-	TRBV4-1	TRBJ2-1	CASSLTRGEEQFF	TGCGCCAGCAGCCTCACGCGGGGCGAGGAGCAGTTCTTC
many	-	TRBV11-2	TRBJ2-4	CASSLTAAKNIQYF	TGTGCCAGCAGCTTAACTGCTGCCAAAAACATTCAGTACTTC
many	-	TRBV20-1	TRBJ2-3	CSGEGTDTQYF	TGCAGTGGGGAGGGCACAGATACGCAGTATTTT
-	-	TRBV20-1	TRBJ1-5	CSATVYSNQPQHF	TGCAGTGCTACCGTTTATAGCAATCAGCCCCAGCATTTT
many	-	TRBV4-3	TRBJ1-3	CASSQTPFPGNTIYF	TGCGCCAGCAGCCAAACGCCCTTTCCCGGAAACACCATATATTTT
many	TRBD1	TRBV20-1	TRBJ2-5	CSAAQGAGETQYF	TGCAGTGCAGCCCAGGGGGCTGGTGAGACCCAGTACTTC
many	-	TRBV5-1	TRBJ2-5	CASSFAQETQYF	TGCGCCAGCAGCTTCGCACAAGAGACCCAGTACTTC
many	-	TRBV27	TRBJ1-5	CASSLIGYGDQPQHF	TGTGCCAGCAGTTTGATAGGGTATGGGGATCAGCCCCAGCATTTT
many	-	TRBV9	TRBJ2-2	CASSPLTGELFF	TGTGCCAGCAGCCCACTCACCGGGGAGCTGTTTTTT
many	-	TRBV5-1	TRBJ2-5	CASNPAGRETQYF	TGCGCCAGCAACCCGGCGGGACGGGAGACCCAGTACTTC
many	-	TRBV11-2	TRBJ2-2	CASSPQGNTGELFF	TGTGCCAGCAGCCCCCAGGGGAACACCGGGGAGCTGTTTTTT
-	-	TRBV10-3	TRBJ1-2	CAISESMGYGYGYTF	TGTGCCATCAGTGAGTCGATGGGGTACGGCTATGGCTACACCTTC
-	TRBD2	TRBV20-1	TRBJ2-1	CSARGSREGRGEQFF	TGCAGTGCTAGAGGGTCGCGGGAGGGCCGGGGCGAGCAGTTCTTC
many	TRBD2	TRBV10-3	TRBJ2-5	CAISEGLAGARSGETQYF	TGTGCCATCAGTGAGGGACTAGCGGGTGCCCGTTCGGGGGAGACCCAGTACTTC
few	TRBD2	TRBV27	TRBJ2-2	CASSSGLVSGELFF	TGTGCCAGCAGTTCGGGACTAGTCTCCGGGGAGCTGTTTTTT
-	TRBD2	TRBV20-1	TRBJ2-1	CSARNTGLAGGWITFF	TGCAGTGCTAGAAATACGGGACTAGCGGGTGGATGGATTACGTTCTTC
few	-	TRBV4-2	TRBJ1-1	CASSQETGVMNTEAFF	TGTGCCAGCAGCCAAGAGACAGGTGTCATGAACACTGAAGCTTTCTTT
-	-	TRBV7-2	TRBJ2-2	CASSPERGIPSNTGELFF	TGTGCCAGCAGTCCCGAACGAGGGATCCCCTCCAACACCGGGGAGCTGTTTTTT
few	-	TRBV12-2	TRBJ2-1	CASRLRTSSYNEQFF	TGTGCAAGTCGCTTACGCACTAGCTCCTACAATGAGCAGTTCTTC
many	TRBD2	TRBV27	TRBJ2-7	CASSGRVAGAHEQYF	TGTGCCAGCAGTGGTAGGGTAGCGGGAGCACACGAGCAGTACTTC
many	-	TRBV4-3	TRBJ1-1	CASSRSGFPSEAFF	TGCGCCAGCAGCCGCTCGGGGTTCCCCTCTGAAGCTTTCTTT
many	TRBD1	TRBV6-5	TRBJ1-2	CASSYGTGLIYGYTF	TGTGCCAGCAGTTACGGGACAGGGCTGATCTATGGCTACACCTTC
many	TRBD1	TRBV12-3/TRBV12-4	TRBJ2-2	CASSLYQGVTSGTGELFF	TGTGCCAGCAGTTTGTATCAGGGGGTGACTTCGGGGACCGGGGAGCTGTTTTTT
many	TRBD1	TRBV27	TRBJ2-1	CASNRGNEQFF	TGTGCCAGCAACAGGGGCAATGAGCAGTTCTTC
many	-	TRBV21-1	TRBJ2-7	CASTGRGGREVPDEQYF	TGTGCCAGCACCGGGCGCGGAGGACGGGAGGTTCCGGACGAGCAGTACTTC
many	TRBD1	TRBV28	TRBJ2-1	CASSSTGSYNEQFF	TGTGCCAGCAGTTCGACAGGGTCCTACAATGAGCAGTTCTTC
many	-	TRBV28	TRBJ2-1	CASSFPGRNEQFF	TGTGCCAGCAGTTTCCCAGGACGGAATGAGCAGTTCTTC
-	TRBD2	TRBV5-4	TRBJ2-2	CASSLVGGGYTGELFF	TGTGCCAGCAGCTTGGTGGGGGGGGGATACACCGGGGAGCTGTTTTTT
few	TRBD2	TRBV4-3	TRBJ2-1	CASSQEPNLASGYNEQFF	TGCGCCAGCAGCCAAGAGCCAAATTTGGCTAGCGGATACAATGAGCAGTTCTTC
many	-	TRBV20-1	TRBJ2-3	CSARTRSPDTQYF	TGCAGTGCTAGGACAAGAAGTCCGGATACGCAGTATTTT
many	-	TRBV10-3	TRBJ1-1	CAISPDTSRAFF	TGTGCCATCAGTCCCGACACCTCCCGGGCTTTCTTT
many	TRBD1	TRBV6-5	TRBJ2-7	CASSSHLRQGTYEQYF	TGTGCCAGCAGTTCGCACCTTCGACAGGGAACCTACGAGCAGTACTTC
-	-	TRBV30	TRBJ1-3	CAWSSTGGGTLGNTIYF	TGTGCCTGGAGTTCAACCGGGGGGGGAACGCTCGGAAACACCATATATTTT
many	TRBD2	TRBV2	TRBJ2-5	CASSLSMGLAGETQYF	TGTGCCAGCAGCCTCTCGATGGGACTAGCGGGAGAGACCCAGTACTTC
-	TRBD1	TRBV5-1	TRBJ1-1	CASSLRTGEVVTEAFF	TGCGCCAGCAGCTTGAGGACAGGGGAGGTGGTCACTGAAGCTTTCTTT
-	-	TRBV7-7	TRBJ1-3	CASSSTGICTEAPSFSGNTIYF	TGTGCTAGCAGCTCGACCGGCATATGCACAGAGGCCCCCTCGTTCTCTGGAAACACCATATATTTT
-	-	TRBV30	TRBJ1-5	CAWSKQGRQPQHF	TGTGCCTGGAGTAAGCAGGGGCGGCAGCCCCAGCATTTT
many	-	TRBV5-1	TRBJ2-3	CASSLTSPDTQYF	TGCGCCAGCAGCTTGACTAGCCCAGATACGCAGTATTTT
few	TRBD2	TRBV18	TRBJ2-5	CASSPEGLAGEWVETQYF	TGTGCCAGCTCACCAGAGGGACTAGCGGGAGAATGGGTAGAGACCCAGTACTTC
few	-	TRBV25-1	TRBJ1-1	CASSDPPSGGTEAFF	TGTGCCAGCAGTGATCCCCCCTCGGGGGGCACTGAAGCTTTCTTT
many	TRBD2	TRBV28	TRBJ2-7	CASSFIGTSNYEQYF	TGTGCCAGCAGTTTTATCGGGACTAGCAACTACGAGCAGTACTTC
many	-	TRBV27	TRBJ1-5	CASSLMGPAFDYSNQPQHF	TGTGCCAGCAGTTTAATGGGTCCCGCCTTTGATTATAGCAATCAGCCCCAGCATTTT
many	-	TRBV12-3/TRBV12-4	TRBJ1-2	CASTQGLTHYGYTF	TGTGCCAGCACCCAGGGACTCACTCACTATGGCTACACCTTC
many	-	TRBV4-3	TRBJ1-3	CASSQADRSAGNTIYF	TGCGCCAGCAGCCAAGCTGACAGGTCGGCTGGAAACACCATATATTTT
many	-	TRBV19	TRBJ2-7	CASSWGSRSYEQYF	TGTGCCAGTAGCTGGGGTAGCCGATCCTACGAGCAGTACTTC
few	-	TRBV12-3/TRBV12-4	TRBJ1-1	CASSLLSPNTEAFF	TGTGCCAGCAGTTTATTGTCCCCGAACACTGAAGCTTTCTTT
few	-	TRBV7-6	TRBJ2-7	CASSPGEVYEQYF	TGTGCTAGCAGCCCGGGGGAAGTCTACGAGCAGTACTTC
-	-	TRBV6-1	TRBJ2-7	CASKQGLQSYEQYF	TGTGCCAGCAAACAGGGACTCCAATCCTACGAGCAGTACTTC
-	TRBD1	TRBV19	TRBJ1-1	CASSRVRGLHTEAFF	TGTGCCAGTAGCCGAGTTAGGGGGCTTCACACTGAAGCTTTCTTT
-	TRBD2	TRBV20-1	TRBJ2-5	CCARAPLAGGSGETQYF	TGCTGTGCTAGAGCTCCACTAGCGGGAGGATCGGGAGAGACCCAGTACTTC
few	-	TRBV7-9	TRBJ1-3	CASSPDWGSSSGNTIYF	TGTGCCAGCAGCCCCGACTGGGGGTCCAGCTCTGGAAACACCATATATTTT
many	-	TRBV18	TRBJ2-1	CASSPDLGGYNEQFF	TGTGCCAGCTCACCCGATCTAGGGGGCTACAATGAGCAGTTCTTC
-	-	TRBV28	TRBJ2-6	CASSLRGRGANVLTF	TGTGCCAGCAGTTTAAGAGGGAGGGGGGCCAACGTCCTGACTTTC
many	TRBD2	TRBV20-1	TRBJ2-3	CSARVSGTLTDTQYF	TGCAGTGCTAGAGTTAGCGGGACCCTCACAGATACGCAGTATTTT
many	-	TRBV6-5	TRBJ1-1	CASSYHRVGNTEAFF	TGTGCCAGCAGTTACCACAGGGTTGGGAACACTGAAGCTTTCTTT
few	-	TRBV27	TRBJ1-4	CASSFSGGKGEKLFF	TGTGCCAGCAGTTTTTCGGGAGGGAAAGGTGAAAAACTGTTTTTT
many	-	TRBV4-1	TRBJ1-1	CASSPTMDVPLF	TGCGCCAGCAGCCCAACAATGGACGTTCCTCTCTTT
many	TRBD2	TRBV5-1	TRBJ2-1	CASTPGGTSNEQFF	TGCGCCAGCACCCCGGGGGGAACCAGCAATGAGCAGTTCTTC